The clone carrying this TCR beta chain turned up a few times. The sample originates from a study of T-cell reconstitution after alpha-beta-depleted transplantation in children. Researchers prepared the TCRbeta library using unique molecular identifiers, the study reports. TCRdb processed the PCR reads anew with MiXCR; each CDR3 protein has one entry. The sample consists of around 400,000 distinct CDR3 sequences, approximately 10% of them appearing once. This specimen was PBMCs from the stem cell graft donor, taken from the stem cell graft. This receptor was taken from a human donor who donated a stem cell graft to a child with acute myeloid leukemia.

The CDR3 DNA follows: TGTGCCAGCAGTGAGCCCACGAGGCAAGAGACCCAGTACTTC. As protein: CASSEPTRQETQYF. The chain is built from TRBV25-1 and TRBJ2-5; D ambiguous. This CDR3 contains 14 residues. CDR1 and CDR2 from the germline V gene are MGHDK and SYGVNS. The V gene lost 3 bases and the J gene lost 2 bases, with 10 bases spanning the gap.